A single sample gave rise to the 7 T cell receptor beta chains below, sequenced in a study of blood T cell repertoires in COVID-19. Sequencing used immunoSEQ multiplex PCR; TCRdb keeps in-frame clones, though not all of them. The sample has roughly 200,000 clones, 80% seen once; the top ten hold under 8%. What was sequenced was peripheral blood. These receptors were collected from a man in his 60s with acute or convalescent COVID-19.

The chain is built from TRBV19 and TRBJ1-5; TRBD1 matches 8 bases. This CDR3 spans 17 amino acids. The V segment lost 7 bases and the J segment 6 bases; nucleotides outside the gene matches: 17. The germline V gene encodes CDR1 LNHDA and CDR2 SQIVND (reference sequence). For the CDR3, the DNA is TGTGCCAGTACAGGTGGGGCCGGGACAGGTTTGGTTCAGCCCCAGCATTTT. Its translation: CASTGGAGTGLVQPQHF.

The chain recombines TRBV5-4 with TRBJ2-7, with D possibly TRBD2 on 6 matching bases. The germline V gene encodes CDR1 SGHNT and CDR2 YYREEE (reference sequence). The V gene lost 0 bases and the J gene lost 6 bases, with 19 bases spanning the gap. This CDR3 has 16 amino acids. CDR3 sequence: CASSLAGSRGGREQYF. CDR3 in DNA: TGTGCCAGCAGCTTGGCCGGGAGTAGGGGAGGACGCGAGCAGTACTTC.

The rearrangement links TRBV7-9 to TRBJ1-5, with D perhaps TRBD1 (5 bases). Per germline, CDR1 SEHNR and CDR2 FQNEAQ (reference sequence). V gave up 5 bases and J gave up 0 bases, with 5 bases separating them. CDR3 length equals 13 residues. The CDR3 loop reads CASSTGSNQPQHF. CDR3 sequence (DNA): TGTGCCAGCAGCACAGGTAGCAATCAGCCCCAGCATTTT.

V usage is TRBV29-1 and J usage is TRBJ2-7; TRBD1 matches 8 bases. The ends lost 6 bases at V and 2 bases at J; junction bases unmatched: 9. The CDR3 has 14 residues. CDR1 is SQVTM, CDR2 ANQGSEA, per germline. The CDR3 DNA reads TGCAGCGTAGCCCAGGGGGCGCGGACCTACGAGCAGTACTTC. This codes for CSVAQGARTYEQYF.

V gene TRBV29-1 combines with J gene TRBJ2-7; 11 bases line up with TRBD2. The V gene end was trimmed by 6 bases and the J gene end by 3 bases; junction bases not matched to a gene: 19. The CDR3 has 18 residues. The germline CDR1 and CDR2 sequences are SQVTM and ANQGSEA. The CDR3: CSVRGVAGGLFLSYEQYF. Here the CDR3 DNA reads TGCAGCGTCAGAGGGGTAGCGGGAGGGCTGTTTTTGAGCTACGAGCAGTACTTC.

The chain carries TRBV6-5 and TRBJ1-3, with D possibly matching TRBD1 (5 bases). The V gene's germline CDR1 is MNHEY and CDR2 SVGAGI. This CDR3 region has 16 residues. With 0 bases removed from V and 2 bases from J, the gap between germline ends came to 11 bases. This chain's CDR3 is CASSYSSPGTGNTIYF. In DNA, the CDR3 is TGTGCCAGCAGTTACTCTTCCCCAGGGACTGGAAACACCATATATTTT.

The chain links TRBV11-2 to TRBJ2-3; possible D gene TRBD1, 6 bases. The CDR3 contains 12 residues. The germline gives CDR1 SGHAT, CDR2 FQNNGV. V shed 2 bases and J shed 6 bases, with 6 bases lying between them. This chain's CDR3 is CASSLQGDTQYF. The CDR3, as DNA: TGTGCCAGCAGCTTACAGGGGGATACGCAGTATTTT.